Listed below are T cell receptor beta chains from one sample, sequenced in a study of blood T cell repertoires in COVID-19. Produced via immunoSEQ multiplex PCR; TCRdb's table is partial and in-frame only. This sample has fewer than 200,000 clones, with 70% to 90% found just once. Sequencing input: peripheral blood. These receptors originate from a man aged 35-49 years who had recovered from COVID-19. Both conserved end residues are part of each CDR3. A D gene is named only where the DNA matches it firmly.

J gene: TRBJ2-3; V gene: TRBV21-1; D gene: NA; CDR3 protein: CASSRTGNDTQYF
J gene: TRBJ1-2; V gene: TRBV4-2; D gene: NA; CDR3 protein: CASSQPGNYGYTF
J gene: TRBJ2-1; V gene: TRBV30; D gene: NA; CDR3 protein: CACDPRGRHEQFF
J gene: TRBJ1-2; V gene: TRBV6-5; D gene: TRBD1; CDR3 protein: CATLGQVYGYTF
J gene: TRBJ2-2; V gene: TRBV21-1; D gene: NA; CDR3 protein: CASSKGAAANTGELFF
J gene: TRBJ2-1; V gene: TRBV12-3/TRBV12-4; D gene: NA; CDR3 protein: CASSPRGASEQFF
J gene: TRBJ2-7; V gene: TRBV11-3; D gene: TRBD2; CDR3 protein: CASSLGLAGRYEQYF
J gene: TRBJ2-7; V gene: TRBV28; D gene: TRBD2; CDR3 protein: CASSMIRTSGRNEQYF
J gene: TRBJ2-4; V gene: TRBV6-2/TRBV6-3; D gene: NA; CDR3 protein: CASSYSINPGQRNF
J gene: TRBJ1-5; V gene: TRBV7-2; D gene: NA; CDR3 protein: CASSLVGGWARHF
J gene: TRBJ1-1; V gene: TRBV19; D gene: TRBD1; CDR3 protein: CASIHRDRGYTEAFF
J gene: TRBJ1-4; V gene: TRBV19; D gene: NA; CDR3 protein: CASTLGRANEKLFF
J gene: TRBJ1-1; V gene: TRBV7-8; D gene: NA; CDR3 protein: CASSLGARGYTEAFF
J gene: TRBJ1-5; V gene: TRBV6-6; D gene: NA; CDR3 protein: CASSYGDSNQPQHF
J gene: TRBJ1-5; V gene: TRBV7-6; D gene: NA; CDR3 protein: CASSLAPWQGKGNQPQHF
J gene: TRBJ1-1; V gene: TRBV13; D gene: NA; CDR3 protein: CASGAAQGTEAFF
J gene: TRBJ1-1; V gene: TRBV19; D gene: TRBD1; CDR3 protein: CASSTGTGAIPAEAFF
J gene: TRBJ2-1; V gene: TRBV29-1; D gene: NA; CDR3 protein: CSVEVVTEQFF
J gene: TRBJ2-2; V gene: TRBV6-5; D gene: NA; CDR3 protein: CASSYSGGSGTGELFF
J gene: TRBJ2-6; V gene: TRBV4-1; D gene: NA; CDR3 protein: CASSQNGASGANVLTF
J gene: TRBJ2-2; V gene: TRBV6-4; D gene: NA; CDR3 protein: CASSDGEAGELFF
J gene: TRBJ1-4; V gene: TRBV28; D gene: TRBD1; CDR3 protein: CASSPPGQGNEKLFF
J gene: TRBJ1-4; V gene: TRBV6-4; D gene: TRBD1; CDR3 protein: CATSGQESEKLFF
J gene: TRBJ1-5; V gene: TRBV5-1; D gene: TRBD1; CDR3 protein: CASSPGQGGNQPQHF
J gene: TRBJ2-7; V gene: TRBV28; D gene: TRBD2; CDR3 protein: CASTTGGAEEQYF
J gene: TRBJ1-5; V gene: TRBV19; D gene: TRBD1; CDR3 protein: CASSTGQGAQPQHF